This TCR beta chain was documented in a study of OX40 agonist ivuxolimab in advanced cancers. General observations from the study: The average count of expanded clones was higher among CD8+ T cells than among CD4+. Nonresponders included some who also had low normalized T-cell clonal expansion.

V lost 2 bases to trimming and J lost 7 bases, with 16 bases between them. Germline V lookup: CDR1 SGHDT, CDR2 YYEEEE. The CDR3 is 15 amino acids. Data came from immunoSEQ multiplex PCR; TCRdb stores just in-frame clones and leaves some out. The table lists tens of thousands of clones, roughly four fifths of them singletons, with roughly 2.1% in the top ten. This clone was counted a single time. Its target is unknown. The V and J genes are TRBV5-6 and TRBJ2-1; a weak D match, TRBD2 (5 bases). The receptor comes from an adult with an advanced solid tumor such as melanoma, head and neck, liver or kidney cancer. The specimen was CD4+ or CD8+ T cells sorted from blood, collected in a trial of the OX40 agonist ivuxolimab. Here the CDR3 DNA reads TGTGCCAGCAGCTTTCCCACGGGAAGTAAAAATGAGCAGTTCTTC. As protein: CASSFPTGSKNEQFF. The full variable domain, completed using reference TRBV5-6 and TRBJ2-1, is DAGVTQSPTHLIKTRGQQVTLRCSPKSGHDTVSWYQQALGQGPQFIFQYYEEEERQRGNFPDRFSGHQFPNYSSELNVNALLLGDSALYLCASSFPTGSKNEQFFGPGTRLTVL.